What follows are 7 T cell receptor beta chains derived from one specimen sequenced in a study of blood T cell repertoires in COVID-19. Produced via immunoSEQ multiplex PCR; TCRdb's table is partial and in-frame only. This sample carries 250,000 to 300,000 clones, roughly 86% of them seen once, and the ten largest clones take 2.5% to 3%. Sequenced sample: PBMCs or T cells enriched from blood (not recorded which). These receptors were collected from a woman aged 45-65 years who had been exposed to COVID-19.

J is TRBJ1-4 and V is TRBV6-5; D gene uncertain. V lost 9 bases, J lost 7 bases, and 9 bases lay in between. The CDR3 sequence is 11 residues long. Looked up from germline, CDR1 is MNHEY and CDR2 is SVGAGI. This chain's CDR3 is CAREGSEKLFF. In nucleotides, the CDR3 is TGTGCCAGGGAGGGTAGTGAAAAACTGTTTTTT.

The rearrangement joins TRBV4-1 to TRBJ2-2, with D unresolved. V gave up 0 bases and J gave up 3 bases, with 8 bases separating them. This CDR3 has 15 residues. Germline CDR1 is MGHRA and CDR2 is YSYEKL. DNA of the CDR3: TGCGCCAGCAGCCAAGAGCGCCGGGACACCGGGGAGCTGTTTTTT. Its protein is CASSQERRDTGELFF.

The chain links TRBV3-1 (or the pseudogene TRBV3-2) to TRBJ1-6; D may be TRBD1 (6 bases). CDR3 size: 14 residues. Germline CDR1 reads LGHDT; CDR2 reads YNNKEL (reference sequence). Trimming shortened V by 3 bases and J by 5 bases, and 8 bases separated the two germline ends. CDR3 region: CASSHGQNNSPLHF. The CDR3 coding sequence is TGTGCCAGCAGCCACGGACAGAATAATTCACCCCTCCACTTT.

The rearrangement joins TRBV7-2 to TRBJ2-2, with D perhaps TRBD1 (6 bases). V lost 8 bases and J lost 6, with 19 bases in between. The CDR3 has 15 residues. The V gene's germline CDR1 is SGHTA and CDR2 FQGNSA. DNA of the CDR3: TGTGCCAGCCATAACCCCTCCCGACAGGCCGGGGAGCTGTTTTTT. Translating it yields CASHNPSRQAGELFF.

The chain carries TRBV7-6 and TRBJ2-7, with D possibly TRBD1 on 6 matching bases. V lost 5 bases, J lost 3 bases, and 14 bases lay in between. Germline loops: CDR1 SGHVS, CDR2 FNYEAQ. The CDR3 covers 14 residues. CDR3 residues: CASSPTVTGYEQYF. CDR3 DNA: TGTGCCAGCAGCCCTACCGTGACAGGCTACGAGCAGTACTTC.

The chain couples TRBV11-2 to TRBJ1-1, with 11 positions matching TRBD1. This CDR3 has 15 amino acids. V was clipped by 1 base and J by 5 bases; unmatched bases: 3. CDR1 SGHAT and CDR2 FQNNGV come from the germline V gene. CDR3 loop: CASSLGTGGRTEAFF. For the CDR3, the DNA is TGTGCCAGCAGCTTAGGGACAGGGGGCAGAACTGAAGCTTTCTTT.

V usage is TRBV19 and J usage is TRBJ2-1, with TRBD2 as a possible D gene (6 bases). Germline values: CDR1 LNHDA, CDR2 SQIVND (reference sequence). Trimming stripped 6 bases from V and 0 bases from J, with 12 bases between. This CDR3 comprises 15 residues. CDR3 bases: TGTGCCAGTAGGACGGACGGGAGCTCCTACAATGAGCAGTTCTTC. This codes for CASRTDGSSYNEQFF. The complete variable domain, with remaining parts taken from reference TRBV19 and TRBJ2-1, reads DGGITQSPKYLFRKEGQNVTLSCEQNLNHDAMYWYRQDPGQGLRLIYYSQIVNDFQKGDIAEGYSVSREKKESFPLTVTSAQKNPTAFYLCASRTDGSSYNEQFFGPGTRLTVL.